This T cell receptor beta chain was recorded in a study of T cell changes during pregnancy in multiple sclerosis. The CDR3 covers 15 residues. The ends lost 5 bases at V and 2 bases at J; junction bases unmatched: 4. CDR1 is SGHNT and CDR2 is YENEEA in the germline V gene. Points on this clone: Other DNA sequences in the sample encode the same CDR3.

Profiled with immunoSEQ multiplex PCR; TCRdb holds only in-frame clones, not every one. The profile shows about 80,000 clones, around 92% of them singletons. This receptor was identified in a female donor with multiple sclerosis, enrolled in a pregnancy study. The J gene is TRBJ1-3, the V gene TRBV11-3; 9 bases align to TRBD1. Sequences were derived from peripheral blood, sampled before pregnancy. CDR3 DNA sequence: TGTGCCAGCAGCCCGGGACAGGGCCCTGGAAACACCATATATTTT. Residues: CASSPGQGPGNTIYF.